A single sample is the source of the 3 T cell receptor beta chains below, sequenced in a study of vaccination and CD4 T cells after COVID-19. Specified time point: late sampling 161 to 241 days after vaccination in three convalescent patients. Treatment here: 10-day PBMC culture with coronavirus spike peptide pools or control peptides (ViraFEST assay). Sequencing of cultured CD4+ T cell DNA used the Oncomine TCR Beta short-read assay. TCRdb ran MiXCR on the PCR reads and lists one entry per CDR3 protein. The sample carries approximately 15,000 distinct CDR3 sequences, approximately 50% recorded once. Antigens of these TCRs are unknown. This specimen consisted of CD4+ T cells from blood, cultured in vitro, obtained about 7 months after SARS-CoV-2 vaccination. The receptor set was obtained from a human donor who had recovered from COVID-19.

This chain connects TRBV20-1 to TRBJ2-7; weak D call: TRBD1 (6 bases). The ends were cut back, 3 bases at V and 3 bases at J, with 12 bases in the middle. The germline CDR1 and CDR2 sequences are DFQATT and SNEGSKA (reference sequence). The CDR3 spans 13 residues. For the CDR3, the DNA is TGCAGTGCTAGTTCAGGGGAATACTACGAGCAGTACTTC. Protein sequence: CSASSGEYYEQYF.

The chain recombines TRBV30 with TRBJ1-1; D is possibly TRBD1 (5 bases). The germline V and J ends were trimmed by 0 bases and 9 bases, with 11 bases remaining between them. Germline V gene sequence: CDR1 GTSNPN, CDR2 SVGIG (reference sequence). The length of the CDR3 is 12 residues. In DNA, the CDR3 is TGTGCCTGGAGTGTAGTGTACAGGCAAGCTTTCTTT. This gives the protein CAWSVVYRQAFF.

The table lists this clonotype with a few counts. In DNA form, the CDR3 reads TGTGCCAGCAGCTTATCTAGTGTGGGGGTTGGCAATGAGCAGTTCTTC. Translating it yields CASSLSSVGVGNEQFF. The chain uses TRBV7-2 and TRBJ2-1, with D possibly called TRBD1 or TRBD2 (5 bases each). The CDR3 runs 16 residues. Deletions cut 2 bases from V and 6 bases from J, with 17 bases between. The germline V gene has CDR1 SGHTA and CDR2 FQGNSA.